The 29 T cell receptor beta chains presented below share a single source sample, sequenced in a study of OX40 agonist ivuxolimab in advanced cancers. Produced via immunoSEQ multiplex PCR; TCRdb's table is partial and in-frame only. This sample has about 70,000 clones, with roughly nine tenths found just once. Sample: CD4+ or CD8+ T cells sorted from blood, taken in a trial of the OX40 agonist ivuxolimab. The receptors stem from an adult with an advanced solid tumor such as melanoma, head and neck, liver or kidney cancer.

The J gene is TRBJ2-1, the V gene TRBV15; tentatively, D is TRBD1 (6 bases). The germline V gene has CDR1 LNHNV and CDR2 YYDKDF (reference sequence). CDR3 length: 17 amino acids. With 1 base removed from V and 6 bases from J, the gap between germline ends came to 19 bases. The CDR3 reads CATSRGARDNFGNEQFF. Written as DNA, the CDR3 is TGTGCCACCAGCAGAGGGGCCCGGGACAACTTCGGCAATGAGCAGTTCTTC.

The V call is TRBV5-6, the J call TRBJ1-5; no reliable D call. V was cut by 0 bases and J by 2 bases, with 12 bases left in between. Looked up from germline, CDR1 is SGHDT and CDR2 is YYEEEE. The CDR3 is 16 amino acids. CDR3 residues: CASSLGQLSGNQPQHF. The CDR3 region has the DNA TGTGCCAGCAGCTTGGGGCAGCTGTCGGGCAATCAGCCCCAGCATTTT.

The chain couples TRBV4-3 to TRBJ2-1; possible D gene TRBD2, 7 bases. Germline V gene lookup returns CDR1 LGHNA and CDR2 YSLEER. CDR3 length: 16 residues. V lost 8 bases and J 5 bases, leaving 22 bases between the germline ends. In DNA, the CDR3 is TGCGCCAGCCCTCCCAGGGGACTAAACACCAACAATGAGCAGTTCTTC. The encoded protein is CASPPRGLNTNNEQFF.

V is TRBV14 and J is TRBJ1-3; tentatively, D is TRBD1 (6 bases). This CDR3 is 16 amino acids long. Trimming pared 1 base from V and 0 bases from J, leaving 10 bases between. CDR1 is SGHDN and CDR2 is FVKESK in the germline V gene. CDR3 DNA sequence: TGTGCCAGCAGCCAAGTCGGGGGCAGCTCTGGAAACACCATATATTTT. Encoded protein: CASSQVGGSSGNTIYF.

The CDR3 reads CASSFTSVEQFF. CDR3 in DNA: TGCGCCAGCAGTTTTACTAGCGTTGAGCAGTTCTTC. The J gene is TRBJ2-1, the V gene TRBV5-1; 7 bases map to TRBD2. V shed 5 bases, J shed 9 bases, and the junction held 5 bases outside the gene matches. Germline loops: CDR1 SGHRS, CDR2 YFSETQ. This CDR3 contains 12 residues.

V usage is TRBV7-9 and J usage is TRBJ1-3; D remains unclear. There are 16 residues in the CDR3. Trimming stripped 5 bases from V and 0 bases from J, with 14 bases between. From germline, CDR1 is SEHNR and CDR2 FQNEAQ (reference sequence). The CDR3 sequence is CASSPGRGSSGNTIYF. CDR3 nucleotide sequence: TGTGCCAGCAGCCCCGGACGGGGATCCTCTGGAAACACCATATATTTT.

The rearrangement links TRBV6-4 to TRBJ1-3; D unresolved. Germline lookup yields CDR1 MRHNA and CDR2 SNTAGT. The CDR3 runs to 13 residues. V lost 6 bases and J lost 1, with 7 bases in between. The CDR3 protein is CASRVTSGNTIYF. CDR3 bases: TGTGCCAGCAGAGTGACATCTGGAAACACCATATATTTT.

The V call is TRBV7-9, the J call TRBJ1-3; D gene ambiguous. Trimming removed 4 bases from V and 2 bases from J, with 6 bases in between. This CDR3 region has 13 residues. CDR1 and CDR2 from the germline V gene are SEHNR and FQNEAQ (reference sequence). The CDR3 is CASSSKTGNTIYF. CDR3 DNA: TGTGCCAGCAGCTCAAAAACTGGAAACACCATATATTTT.

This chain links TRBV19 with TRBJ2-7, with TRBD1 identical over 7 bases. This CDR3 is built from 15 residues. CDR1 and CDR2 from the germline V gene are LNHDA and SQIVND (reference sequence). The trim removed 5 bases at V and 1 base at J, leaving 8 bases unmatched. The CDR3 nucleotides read TGTGCCAGTAGTTCACTTCCGGGACAGTCCTACGAGCAGTACTTC. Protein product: CASSSLPGQSYEQYF.

The chain's CDR3 is CASSTFIDEQFF. DNA for the CDR3: TGTGCCAGCAGTACCTTTATAGATGAGCAGTTCTTC. The chain recombines TRBV28 with TRBJ2-1; D unclear. From germline, CDR1 is MDHEN and CDR2 SYDVKM. V was trimmed by 5 bases and J by 8 bases, leaving 10 bases between them. This CDR3 contains 12 residues.

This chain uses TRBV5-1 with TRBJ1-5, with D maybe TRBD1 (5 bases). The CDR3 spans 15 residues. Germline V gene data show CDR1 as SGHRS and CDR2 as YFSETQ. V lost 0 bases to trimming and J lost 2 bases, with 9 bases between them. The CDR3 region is CASSLDPGGNQPQHF. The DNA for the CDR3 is TGCGCCAGCAGCTTGGACCCGGGGGGCAATCAGCCCCAGCATTTT.

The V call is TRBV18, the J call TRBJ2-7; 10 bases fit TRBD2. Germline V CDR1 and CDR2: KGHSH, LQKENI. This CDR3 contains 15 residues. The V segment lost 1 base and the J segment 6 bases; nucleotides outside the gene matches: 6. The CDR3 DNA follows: TGTGCCAGCTCACCACTTCCACTAGCGGGAAGCGAGCAGTACTTC. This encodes CASSPLPLAGSEQYF.

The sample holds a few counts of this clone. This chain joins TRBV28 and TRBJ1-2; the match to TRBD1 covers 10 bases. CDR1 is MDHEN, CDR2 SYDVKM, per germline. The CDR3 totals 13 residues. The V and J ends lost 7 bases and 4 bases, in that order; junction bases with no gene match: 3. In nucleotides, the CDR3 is TGTGCCAGCAATGGGGACAGGGGCTATGGCTACACCTTC. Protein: CASNGDRGYGYTF.

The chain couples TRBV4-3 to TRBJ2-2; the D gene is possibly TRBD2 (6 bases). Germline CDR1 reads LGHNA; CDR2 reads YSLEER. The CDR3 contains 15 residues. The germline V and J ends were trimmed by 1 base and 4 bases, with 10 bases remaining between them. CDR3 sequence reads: CASSQVLSGTGELFF. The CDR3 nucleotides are TGCGCCAGCAGCCAAGTTCTTAGCGGCACCGGGGAGCTGTTTTTT.

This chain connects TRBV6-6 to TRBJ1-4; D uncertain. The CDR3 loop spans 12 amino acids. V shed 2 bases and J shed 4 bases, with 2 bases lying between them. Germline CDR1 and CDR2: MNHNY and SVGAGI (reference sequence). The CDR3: CASSYRNEKLFF. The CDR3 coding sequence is TGTGCCAGCAGTTACCGTAATGAAAAACTGTTTTTT.

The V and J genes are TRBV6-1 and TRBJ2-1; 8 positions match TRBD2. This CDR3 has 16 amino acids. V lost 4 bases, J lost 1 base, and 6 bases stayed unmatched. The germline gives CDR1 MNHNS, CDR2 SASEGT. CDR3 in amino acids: CASSGRLATSYNEQFF. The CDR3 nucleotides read TGTGCCAGCAGTGGTCGACTAGCGACTTCCTACAATGAGCAGTTCTTC.

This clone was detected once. CDR3 residues: CASSLASGAGGSEAFF. CDR3 in DNA: TGTGCCAGCAGCTTAGCCTCTGGGGCTGGAGGGTCTGAAGCTTTCTTT. The chain links TRBV7-2 to TRBJ1-1; TRBD1 might be the D (5 bases). Germline CDR1 reads SGHTA; CDR2 reads FQGNSA. There are 16 residues in the CDR3. Between the trimmed V and J ends, which lost 0 bases and 6 bases, there was a span of 17 bases.

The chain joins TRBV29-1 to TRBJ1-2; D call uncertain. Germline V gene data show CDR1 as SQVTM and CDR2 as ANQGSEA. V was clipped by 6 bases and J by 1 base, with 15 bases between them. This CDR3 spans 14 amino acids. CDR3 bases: TGCAGCGTAACTTTAACAGAGATTAACTATGGCTACACCTTC. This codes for CSVTLTEINYGYTF.

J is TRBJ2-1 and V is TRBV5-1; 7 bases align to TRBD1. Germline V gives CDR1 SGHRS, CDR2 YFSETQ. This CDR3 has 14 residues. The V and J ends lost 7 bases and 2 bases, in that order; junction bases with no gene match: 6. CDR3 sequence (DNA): TGCGCCAGCTACGGGACAGAGACCTACAATGAGCAGTTCTTC. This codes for CASYGTETYNEQFF.

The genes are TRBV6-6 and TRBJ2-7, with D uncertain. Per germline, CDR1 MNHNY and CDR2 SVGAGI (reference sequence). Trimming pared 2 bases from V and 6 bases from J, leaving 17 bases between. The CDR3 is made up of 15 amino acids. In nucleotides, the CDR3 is TGTGCCAGCAGTTACCCTCTGACTGGGATGGGCGAGCAGTACTTC. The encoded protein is CASSYPLTGMGEQYF.

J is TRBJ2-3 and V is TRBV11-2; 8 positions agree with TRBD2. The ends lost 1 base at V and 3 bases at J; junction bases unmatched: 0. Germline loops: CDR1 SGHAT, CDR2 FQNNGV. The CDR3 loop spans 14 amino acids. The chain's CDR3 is CASSLAGGTDTQYF. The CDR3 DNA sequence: TGTGCCAGCAGCTTAGCGGGGGGGACAGATACGCAGTATTTT.

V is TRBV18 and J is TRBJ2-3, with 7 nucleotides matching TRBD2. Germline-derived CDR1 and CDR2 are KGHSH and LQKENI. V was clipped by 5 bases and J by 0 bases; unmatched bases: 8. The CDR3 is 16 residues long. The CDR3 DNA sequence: TGTGCCAGCTCATCTCCTAGCGGTCTTAGCACAGATACGCAGTATTTT. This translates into CASSSPSGLSTDTQYF.

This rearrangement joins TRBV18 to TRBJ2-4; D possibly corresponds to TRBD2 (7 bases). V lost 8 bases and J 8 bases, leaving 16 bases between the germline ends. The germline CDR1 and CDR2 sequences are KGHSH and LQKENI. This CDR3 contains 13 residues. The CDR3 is CASHRGAADIQYF. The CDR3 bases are TGTGCCAGCCACCGGGGGGCGGCGGACATTCAGTACTTC.

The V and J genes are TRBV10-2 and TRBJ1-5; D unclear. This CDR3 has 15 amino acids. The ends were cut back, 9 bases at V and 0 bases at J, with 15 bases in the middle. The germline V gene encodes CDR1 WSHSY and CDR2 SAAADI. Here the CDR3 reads CARLCSSNSNQPQHF. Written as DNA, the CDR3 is TGCGCCAGGTTATGCTCCAGCAATAGCAATCAGCCCCAGCATTTT.

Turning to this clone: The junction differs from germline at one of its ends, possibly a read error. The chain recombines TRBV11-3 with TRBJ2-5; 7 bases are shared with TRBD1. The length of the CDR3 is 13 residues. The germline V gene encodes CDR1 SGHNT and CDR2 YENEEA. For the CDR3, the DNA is TGTGCCAGCACCTTACAGGGGAAAGAGACCCAGTACTTC. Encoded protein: CASTLQGKETQYF.

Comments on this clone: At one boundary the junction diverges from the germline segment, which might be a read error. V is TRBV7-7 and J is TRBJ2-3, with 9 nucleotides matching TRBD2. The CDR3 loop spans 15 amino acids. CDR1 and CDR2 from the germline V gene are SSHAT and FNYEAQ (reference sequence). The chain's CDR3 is CASSLGGGRASTQYF. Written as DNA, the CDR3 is TGTGCTAGCAGCTTAGGGGGCGGGAGGGCCTCAACGCAGTATTTT. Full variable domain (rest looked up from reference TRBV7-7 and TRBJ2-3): GAGVSQSPRYKVTKRGQDVTLRCDPISSHATLYWYQQALGQGPEFLTYFNYEAQPDKSGLPSDRFSAERPEGSISTLTIQRTEQRDSAMYRCASSLGGGRASTQYFGPGTRLTVL.

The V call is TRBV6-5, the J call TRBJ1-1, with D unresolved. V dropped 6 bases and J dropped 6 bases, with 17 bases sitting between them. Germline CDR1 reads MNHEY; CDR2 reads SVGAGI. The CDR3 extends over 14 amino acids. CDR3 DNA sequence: TGTGCCAGCAGCGCCCTGGGCCCCGTCTCTGAAGCTTTCTTT. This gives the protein CASSALGPVSEAFF.

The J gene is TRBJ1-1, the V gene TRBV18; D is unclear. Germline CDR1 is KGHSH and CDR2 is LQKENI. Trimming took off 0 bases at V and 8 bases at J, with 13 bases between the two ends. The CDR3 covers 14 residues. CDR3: CASSPPWPGGEAFF. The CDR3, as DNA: TGTGCCAGCTCACCACCGTGGCCCGGCGGGGAAGCTTTCTTT.

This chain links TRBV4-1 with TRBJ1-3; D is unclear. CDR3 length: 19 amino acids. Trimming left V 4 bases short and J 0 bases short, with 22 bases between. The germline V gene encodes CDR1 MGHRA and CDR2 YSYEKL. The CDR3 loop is CASSPGRPSHLTSGNTIYF. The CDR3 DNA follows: TGCGCCAGCAGCCCCGGCCGTCCGTCACATCTCACCTCTGGAAACACCATATATTTT.